The 9 T cell receptor beta chains below all came from one sample that was sequenced in a study of cytomegalovirus exposure and HLA in healthy donors. Both 60 Vbeta primers and 13 Jbeta primers went into the PCR. Assay: immunoSEQ multiplex PCR; the TCRdb copy retains only in-frame clones and omits some. The sample lists tens of thousands of clones, roughly four fifths occurring once. The source material was PBMCs. These receptors were obtained from a woman aged 18-29 years in good health and CMV-seropositive.

This clone has only one observation. This sequence joins TRBV6-5 and TRBJ1-2; D is possibly TRBD1 (5 bases). This CDR3 has 14 amino acids. Germline V gene lookup returns CDR1 MNHEY and CDR2 SVGAGI. V shed 0 bases and J shed 4 bases, with 9 bases lying between them. This CDR3 reads CASSYSGRLYGYTF. The CDR3, as DNA: TGTGCCAGCAGTTACTCGGGGCGGCTCTATGGCTACACCTTC.

The J gene is TRBJ1-3, the V gene TRBV6-4; 7 positions agree with TRBD1. Germline V gene sequence: CDR1 MRHNA, CDR2 SNTAGT. V shed 7 bases and J 2 bases; nucleotides not matched to a gene: 5. CDR3 length: 14 residues. In DNA form, the CDR3 reads TGTGCCAGCATCGGGACAGCAACTGGAAACACCATATATTTT. Residues: CASIGTATGNTIYF.

The chain uses TRBV6-1 and TRBJ2-1; a possible D gene is TRBD2 (6 bases). The V end lost 3 bases, the J end lost 0 bases, and 12 bases lay between the germline ends. This CDR3 contains 16 residues. Germline CDR1 and CDR2: MNHNS and SASEGT. The chain's CDR3 is CASSEGGYSSYNEQFF. CDR3 DNA: TGTGCCAGCAGTGAGGGGGGATATTCCTCCTACAATGAGCAGTTCTTC.

The chain is built from TRBV10-1 and TRBJ2-7, with 7 bases matching TRBD1. The CDR3 totals 15 residues. J lost 4 bases, V lost 3 bases, and 9 bases had no gene match. Germline V gene lookup returns CDR1 WNHNN and CDR2 SYGVQD (reference sequence). This CDR3 reads CASSEGQVSLYEQYF. The CDR3 DNA reads TGCGCCAGCAGTGAAGGACAGGTATCTCTTTACGAGCAGTACTTC.

The chain is built from TRBV10-3 and TRBJ2-5, with 7 bases fitting TRBD2. Germline trimming cut 5 bases from V and 4 bases from J; bases unmatched to any gene: 7. CDR3 length: 14 residues. The V gene's germline CDR1 is ENHRY and CDR2 SYGVKD. This CDR3 reads CAISPGLHGETQYF. Here the CDR3 DNA reads TGTGCCATCAGTCCGGGACTACACGGAGAGACCCAGTACTTC.

The chain has TRBV6-5 and TRBJ1-2; 11 bases fit TRBD1. Losses at the gene ends were 4 bases for V and 3 bases for J; bases not matched to a gene: 4. From germline, CDR1 is MNHEY and CDR2 SVGAGI. The CDR3 runs to 15 residues. CDR3: CASSWWTGGDYGYTF. CDR3 nucleotide sequence: TGTGCCAGCAGTTGGTGGACAGGGGGCGACTATGGCTACACCTTC.

This sequence joins TRBV11-2 and TRBJ2-1; D possibly corresponds to TRBD2 (5 bases). Germline loops: CDR1 SGHAT, CDR2 FQNNGV. V lost 2 bases and J lost 10, with 15 bases in between. The CDR3 is 14 residues long. DNA of the CDR3: TGTGCCAGCAGCTTAAGGACCGACTATTTAGAGCAGTTCTTC. Protein sequence: CASSLRTDYLEQFF.

This clone has a single count. The chain is built from TRBV27 and TRBJ2-1, with D perhaps TRBD1 (5 bases). CDR3 length: 15 residues. V gave up 7 bases and J gave up 0 bases, with 13 bases separating them. Germline CDR1 and CDR2: MNHEY and SMNVEV (reference sequence). CDR3 region: CASTRRTSSYNEQFF. The CDR3 nucleotides read TGTGCCAGCACTAGGCGGACAAGCTCCTACAATGAGCAGTTCTTC.

The rearrangement links TRBV30 to TRBJ1-4; D may be TRBD1 (6 bases). Trimming removed 4 bases at V and 5 bases at J, with 11 bases between. Germline V lookup: CDR1 GTSNPN, CDR2 SVGIG (reference sequence). This CDR3 is built from 13 residues. CDR3 protein: CAWMQGGNEKLFF. In DNA, the CDR3 is TGTGCCTGGATGCAAGGGGGAAATGAAAAACTGTTTTTT.